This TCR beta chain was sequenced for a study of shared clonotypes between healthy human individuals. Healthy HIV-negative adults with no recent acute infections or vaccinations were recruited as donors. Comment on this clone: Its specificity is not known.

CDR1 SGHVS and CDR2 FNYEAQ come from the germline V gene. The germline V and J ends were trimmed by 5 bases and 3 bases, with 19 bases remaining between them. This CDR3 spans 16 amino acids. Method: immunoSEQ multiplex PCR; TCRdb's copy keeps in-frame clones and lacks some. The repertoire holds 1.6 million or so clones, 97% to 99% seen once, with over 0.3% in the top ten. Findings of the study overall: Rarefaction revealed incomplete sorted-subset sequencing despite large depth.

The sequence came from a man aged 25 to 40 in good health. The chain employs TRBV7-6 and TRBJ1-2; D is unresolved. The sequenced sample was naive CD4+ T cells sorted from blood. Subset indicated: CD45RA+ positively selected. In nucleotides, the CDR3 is TGTGCCAGCAGCGGAGAAGGATGGCGGCTAGACTATGGCTACACCTTC. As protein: CASSGEGWRLDYGYTF. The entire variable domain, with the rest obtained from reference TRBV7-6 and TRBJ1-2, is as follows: GAGVSQSPRYKVTKRGQDVALRCDPISGHVSLYWYRQALGQGPEFLTYFNYEAQQDKSGLPNDRFSAERPEGSISTLTIQRTEQRDSAMYRCASSGEGWRLDYGYTFGSGTRLTVV.